The sequence of this TCR beta chain was determined in a study of T cells after yellow fever vaccination. The CDR3 is 13 residues long. Germline V gene lookup returns CDR1 MNHEY and CDR2 SVGEGT. Trimming took 5 bases from V and 7 from J; bases not matched to a gene: 3. A universal primer site and UMIs were added as TCR cDNA was made by 5'RACE template switching. In TCRdb, the 5' RACE reads were re-called with MiXCR into one record per CDR3 protein. Here the sample spans about 170,000 distinct CDR3 sequences, about 10% being singletons. This clonotype was observed a handful of times. What it binds is unknown. Study results and limitations: Though it reached lower strength, the secondary response hit its peak faster, day 5 versus 15. Once the booster was given, most primary-vaccination clones reappeared, at approximately 97% for CD4 and 85% to 90% for CD8. It was a small share of clonotypes that appeared in both CD4 and CD8 compartments.

The V gene is TRBV6-2 or TRBV6-3, the J gene TRBJ2-4; 9 bases agree with TRBD1. Sequences were derived from CD8+ T cells sorted from PBMCs, sampled 15 days after the yellow fever booster vaccination. The receptor was derived from a man younger than 30 who received the YFV17D yellow fever vaccine. CDR3: CASSPTGGNIQYF. DNA for the CDR3: TGTGCCAGCAGTCCGACAGGGGGGAACATTCAGTACTTC.